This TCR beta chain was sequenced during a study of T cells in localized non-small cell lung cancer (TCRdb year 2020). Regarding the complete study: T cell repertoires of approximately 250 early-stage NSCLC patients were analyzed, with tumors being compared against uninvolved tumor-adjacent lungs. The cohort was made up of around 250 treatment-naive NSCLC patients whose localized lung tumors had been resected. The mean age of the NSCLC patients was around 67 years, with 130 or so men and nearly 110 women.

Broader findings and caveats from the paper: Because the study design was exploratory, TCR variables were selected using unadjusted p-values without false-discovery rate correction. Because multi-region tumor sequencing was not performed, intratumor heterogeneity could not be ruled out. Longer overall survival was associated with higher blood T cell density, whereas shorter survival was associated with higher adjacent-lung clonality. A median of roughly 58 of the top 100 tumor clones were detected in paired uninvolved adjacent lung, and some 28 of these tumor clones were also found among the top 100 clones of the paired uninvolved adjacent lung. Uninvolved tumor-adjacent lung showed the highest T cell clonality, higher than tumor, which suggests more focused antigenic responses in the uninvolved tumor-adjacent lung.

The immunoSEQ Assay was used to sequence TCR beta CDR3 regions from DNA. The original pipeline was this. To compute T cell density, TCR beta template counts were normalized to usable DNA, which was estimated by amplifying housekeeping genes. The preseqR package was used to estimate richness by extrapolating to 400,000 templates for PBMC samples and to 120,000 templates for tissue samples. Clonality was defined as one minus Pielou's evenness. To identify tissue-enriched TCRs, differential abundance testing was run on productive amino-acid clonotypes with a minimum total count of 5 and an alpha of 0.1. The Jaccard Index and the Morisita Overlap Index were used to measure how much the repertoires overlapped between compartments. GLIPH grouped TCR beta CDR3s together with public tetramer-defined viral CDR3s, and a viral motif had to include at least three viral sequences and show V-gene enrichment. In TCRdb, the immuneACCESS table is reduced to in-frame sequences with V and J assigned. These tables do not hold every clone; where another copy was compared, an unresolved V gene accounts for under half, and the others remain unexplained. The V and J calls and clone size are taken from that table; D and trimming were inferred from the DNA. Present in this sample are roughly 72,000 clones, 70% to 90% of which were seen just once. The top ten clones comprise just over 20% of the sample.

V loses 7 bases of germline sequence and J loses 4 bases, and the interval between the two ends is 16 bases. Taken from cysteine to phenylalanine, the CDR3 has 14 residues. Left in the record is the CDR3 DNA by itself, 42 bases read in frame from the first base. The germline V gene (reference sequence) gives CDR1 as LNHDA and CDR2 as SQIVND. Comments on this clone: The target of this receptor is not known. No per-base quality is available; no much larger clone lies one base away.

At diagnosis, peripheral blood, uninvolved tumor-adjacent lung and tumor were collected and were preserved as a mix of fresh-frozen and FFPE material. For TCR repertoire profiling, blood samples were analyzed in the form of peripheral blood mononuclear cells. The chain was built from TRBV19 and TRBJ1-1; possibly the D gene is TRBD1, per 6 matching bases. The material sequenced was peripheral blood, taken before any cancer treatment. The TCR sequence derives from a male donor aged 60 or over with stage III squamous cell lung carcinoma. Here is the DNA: TGTGCCAGTAACTCACAGGGAAGGGGCACTGAAGCTTTCTTT. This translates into CASNSQGRGTEAFF.